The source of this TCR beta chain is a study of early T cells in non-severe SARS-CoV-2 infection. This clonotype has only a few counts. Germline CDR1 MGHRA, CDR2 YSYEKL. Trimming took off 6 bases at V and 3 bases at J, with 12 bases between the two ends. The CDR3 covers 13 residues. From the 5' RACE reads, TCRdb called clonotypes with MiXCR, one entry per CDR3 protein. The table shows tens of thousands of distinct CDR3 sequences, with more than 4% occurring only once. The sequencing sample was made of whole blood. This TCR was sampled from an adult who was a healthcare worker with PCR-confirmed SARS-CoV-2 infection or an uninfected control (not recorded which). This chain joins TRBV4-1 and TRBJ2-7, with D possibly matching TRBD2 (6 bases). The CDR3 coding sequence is TGCGCCAGCAGTTGGGACTTCAACTACGAGCAGTACTTC. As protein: CASSWDFNYEQYF.